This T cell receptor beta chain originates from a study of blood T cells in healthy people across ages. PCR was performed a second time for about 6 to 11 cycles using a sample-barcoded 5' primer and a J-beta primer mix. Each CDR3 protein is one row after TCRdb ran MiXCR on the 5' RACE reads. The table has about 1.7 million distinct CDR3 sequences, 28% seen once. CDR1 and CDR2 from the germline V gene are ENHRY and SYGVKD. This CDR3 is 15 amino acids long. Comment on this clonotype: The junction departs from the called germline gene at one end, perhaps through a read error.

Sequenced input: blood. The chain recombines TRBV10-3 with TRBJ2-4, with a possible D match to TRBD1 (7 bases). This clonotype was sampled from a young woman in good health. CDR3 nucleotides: TGTGTCATCAGTGCCGGGACAGAAGGGGGGAACATTCAGGACTTC. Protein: CVISAGTEGGNIQDF.